A single sample is the source of the 31 T cell receptor beta chains below, sequenced in a study of blood T cells in healthy people across ages. Then a second PCR, running roughly 7 to 11 cycles, was carried out with a sample-barcoded 5' primer and a J-beta primer mix. TCRdb re-analysed the 5' RACE reads in MiXCR, keeping a single row per CDR3 protein. The data hold roughly 790,000 distinct CDR3 sequences, with 40% to 45% observed a single time. Sequencing used blood. These receptors all come from an older woman in good health.

There are a few counts of this clonotype. The rearrangement links TRBV5-1 to TRBJ1-2; D unclear. The germline CDR1 and CDR2 sequences are SGHRS and YFSETQ. The germline V and J ends were trimmed by 0 bases and 8 bases, with 14 bases remaining between them. The CDR3 is made up of 14 amino acids. CDR3 protein: CASSLAEAGGGYTF. The CDR3 bases are TGCGCCAGCAGCTTGGCAGAGGCGGGAGGAGGCTACACCTTC.

A remark on this clonotype: This clone may be a read error of a much larger clone one base away. The chain links TRBV20-1 to TRBJ2-7, with D possibly TRBD2 on 6 matching bases. Trimming removed 6 bases at V and 3 bases at J, with 15 bases between. Looked up from germline, CDR1 is DFQATT and CDR2 is SNEGSKA (reference sequence). The CDR3 covers 13 residues. The CDR3 DNA reads TGCAGTGCCGAGACTCGCGGGGTCTACGAGCAGTACTTC. Its protein product is CSAETRGVYEQYF.

This chain uses TRBV4-2 with TRBJ1-1; no clear D. The V end was cut by 1 base, the J end by 3 bases, with 9 bases between. The CDR3 has 14 residues. The germline V gene has CDR1 LGHNA and CDR2 YNFKEQ. As DNA, the CDR3 is TGTGCCAGCAGCCAAGGAGTAGGGTACACTGAAGCTTTCTTT. This gives the protein CASSQGVGYTEAFF.

This clonotype turned up a few times. The V gene is TRBV4-2, the J gene TRBJ1-4; weak D call: TRBD1 (6 bases). This CDR3 has 16 residues. Between the trimmed V and J ends, which lost 2 bases and 8 bases, there was a span of 18 bases. The germline V gene has CDR1 LGHNA and CDR2 YNFKEQ. This chain's CDR3 is CASSQLLWQGNEKLFF. DNA of the CDR3: TGTGCCAGCAGCCAACTCCTCTGGCAGGGGAACGAAAAACTGTTTTTT.

In this sample, this clonotype turned up once. V and J are TRBV4-3 and TRBJ1-4; D unresolved. Deletions cut 1 base from V and 12 bases from J, with 18 bases between. The CDR3 is made up of 15 amino acids. CDR1 LGHNA and CDR2 YSLEER come from the germline V gene. The CDR3 here is CASSQGTADYEELFF. For the CDR3, the DNA is TGCGCCAGCAGCCAAGGGACCGCTGATTACGAAGAACTGTTTTTT.

This chain links TRBV20-1 with TRBJ2-7; 9 nucleotides agree with TRBD1. V shed 1 base and J 6 bases; nucleotides not matched to a gene: 13. CDR1 and CDR2 from the germline V gene are DFQATT and SNEGSKA (reference sequence). The CDR3 extends over 16 amino acids. The DNA for the CDR3 is TGCAGTGCTAGAGGGCACAGACAGGGGGAGCTTGGCGAGCAGTACTTC. Protein sequence: CSARGHRQGELGEQYF.

About this clonotype: A much larger clone is a single base away; this may be a read error. The gene calls are TRBV7-3 and TRBJ2-5; D not certain. Germline CDR1 reads SGHTA; CDR2 reads FQGTGA. The CDR3 totals 14 residues. V lost 1 base, J lost 7 bases, and 13 bases lay in between. DNA for the CDR3: TGTGCCAGCAGCTTAAGGCTAGGAGCAGGGACCCAGTACTTC. Amino acid sequence: CASSLRLGAGTQYF.

Notes on this clonotype: A much larger clone lies one base from this, so it may be a read error. This rearrangement joins TRBV12-3 or TRBV12-4 to TRBJ2-3, with D maybe TRBD2 (5 bases). The CDR3 spans 16 residues. This CDR3 is CASSPLGSVRTDAQYF. In DNA, the CDR3 is TGTGCCAGCAGTCCCCTTGGTAGCGTTCGCACAGATGCGCAGTATTTT.

This chain connects TRBV7-7 to TRBJ2-2, with 9 bases identical to TRBD2. CDR3 length equals 18 residues. J gave up 5 bases and V 6 bases, and 16 bases lay outside the gene matches. Looked up from germline, CDR1 is SSHAT and CDR2 is FNYEAQ (reference sequence). The CDR3 protein is CASRSTSGSRLWTGELFF. The DNA for the CDR3 is TGTGCCAGCAGGTCGACTAGCGGCTCACGATTATGGACCGGGGAGCTGTTTTTT.

The chain employs TRBV12-3 or TRBV12-4 and TRBJ2-7, with D hard to call. V lost 1 base, J lost 3 bases, and 7 bases lay in between. The CDR3 has 13 amino acids. The DNA for the CDR3 is TGTGCCAGCAGTTTAGGACGGAACTACGAGCAGTACTTC. Translating gives CASSLGRNYEQYF.

This chain joins TRBV6-6 and TRBJ2-5; 10 positions agree with TRBD2. CDR1 and CDR2 from the germline V gene are MNHNY and SVGAGI (reference sequence). V gave up 7 bases and J gave up 5 bases; unmatched junction bases: 7. This CDR3 has 14 amino acids. CDR3 bases: TGTGCCAGCAAGGGGCTAGCGGGAGACGAGACCCAGTACTTC. Protein sequence: CASKGLAGDETQYF.

V and J are TRBV5-1 and TRBJ1-4; no reliable D call. V was shortened by 4 bases and J by 5 bases, with 9 bases between the two germline ends. The germline V gene has CDR1 SGHRS and CDR2 YFSETQ. This CDR3 comprises 13 residues. The CDR3 region is CASSPEPNEKLFF. The CDR3 region has the DNA TGCGCCAGCAGCCCCGAACCGAATGAAAAACTGTTTTTT. The full variable domain, rest sourced from reference TRBV5-1 and TRBJ1-4, is KAGVTQTPRYLIKTRGQQVTLSCSPISGHRSVSWYQQTPGQGLQFLFEYFSETQRNKGNFPGRFSGRQFSNSRSEMNVSTLELGDSALYLCASSPEPNEKLFFGSGTQLSVL.

This clonotype was observed a handful of times. In nucleotides, the CDR3 is TGTGCCAGCAGCGTAACAGGGAGGGTCCAAGAGACCCAGTACTTC. Its protein product is CASSVTGRVQETQYF. V usage is TRBV9 and J usage is TRBJ2-5; D might be TRBD2 (7 bases). This CDR3 has 15 residues. Trimming removed 1 base at V and 1 base at J, with 11 bases between. CDR1 and CDR2 from the germline V gene are SGDLS and YYNGEE.

The chain links TRBV18 to TRBJ2-5; D gene unclear. The CDR3 is 13 amino acids. V was clipped by 3 bases and J by 5 bases, with 10 bases between them. The V gene's germline CDR1 is KGHSH and CDR2 LQKENI. CDR3 in DNA: TGTGCCAGCTCACCGTTTGAAAGGGAGACCCAGTACTTC. Translation gives CASSPFERETQYF.

This clonotype was recorded a few times. V is TRBV24-1 and J is TRBJ2-7; tentatively, D is TRBD1 (5 bases). V dropped 4 bases and J dropped 1 base, with 7 bases sitting between them. Germline CDR1 and CDR2: KGHDR and SFDVKD. The CDR3 spans 13 residues. The CDR3: CATSDRDSYEQYF. CDR3 DNA sequence: TGTGCCACCAGTGACAGGGATTCCTACGAGCAGTACTTC.

This rearrangement joins TRBV20-1 to TRBJ2-5; D unclear. The end of the DNA fits TRBJ2-7 better, so the J call may be wrong. This CDR3 contains 13 residues. Germline-derived CDR1 and CDR2 are DFQATT and SNEGSKA (reference sequence). CDR3 residues: CSARDGRTYEQYF. CDR3 nucleotide sequence: TGCAGTGCTAGAGATGGCCGGACCTACGAGCAGTACTTC.

The V and J genes are TRBV20-1 and TRBJ2-3; TRBD2 matches at 10 bases. V was clipped by 0 bases and J by 2 bases; unmatched bases: 5. The CDR3 totals 16 residues. Germline V gives CDR1 DFQATT, CDR2 SNEGSKA (reference sequence). The CDR3, as DNA: TGCAGTGCTAGAGATCTCCTAGCGGGAGTCACAGATACGCAGTATTTT. Translation: CSARDLLAGVTDTQYF.

This rearrangement joins TRBV5-1 to TRBJ2-3; 10 bases map to TRBD2. V lost 4 bases, J lost 5 bases, and 10 bases stayed unmatched. Germline V lookup: CDR1 SGHRS, CDR2 YFSETQ. This CDR3 comprises 16 residues. The CDR3 coding sequence is TGCGCCAGCAGCCCGCAAGCGGGGGGGCTGAAAGATACGCAGTATTTT. This encodes CASSPQAGGLKDTQYF.

This clonotype has only a few counts. J is TRBJ1-4 and V is TRBV7-9; D possibly corresponds to TRBD1 (5 bases). Trimming took off 0 bases at V and 8 bases at J, with 13 bases between the two ends. The length of the CDR3 is 15 residues. Germline assignment: CDR1 SEHNR and CDR2 FQNEAQ (reference sequence). CDR3 DNA: TGTGCCAGCAGCTTAGCGTTGGACAACAACGAAAAACTGTTTTTT. This sequence encodes CASSLALDNNEKLFF.

Worth noting for this clonotype: A much bigger clone sits one base away, suggesting this may be a read error. The genes are TRBV27 and TRBJ1-2; perhaps TRBD1 as D (6 bases). The CDR3 contains 14 residues. Germline loops: CDR1 MNHEY, CDR2 SMNVEV (reference sequence). CDR3 sequence reads: CAGSSTGNENGYTF. The CDR3, as DNA: TGTGCCGGCAGTTCCACAGGGAATGAAAATGGCTACACCTTC.

V and J are TRBV3-1 and TRBJ2-5, with a tentative D call TRBD2 (5 bases). Trimming cost V 1 base and J 11 bases, with 17 bases left between them. The CDR3 sequence is 14 residues long. The V gene's germline CDR1 is LGHDT and CDR2 YNNKEL (reference sequence). The CDR3 region is CASSQGAGVGEQYF. For the CDR3, the DNA is TGTGCCAGCAGCCAAGGGGCCGGGGTGGGTGAGCAGTACTTC.

This clonotype was detected only a few times. The chain recombines TRBV9 with TRBJ2-3; D may be TRBD1 (5 bases). Trimming left V 4 bases short and J 0 bases short, with 12 bases between. This CDR3 is built from 15 residues. CDR1 and CDR2 (germline): SGDLS, YYNGEE. CDR3 nucleotides: TGTGCCAGCAGCTTTTGGGGCACAAGCACAGATACGCAGTATTTT. This sequence encodes CASSFWGTSTDTQYF.

In the case of this clonotype: The junction and the germline gene differ at one end; a read error may be behind it. The chain is built from TRBV6-2 or TRBV6-3 and TRBJ2-7; D is possibly TRBD1 or TRBD2 (5 bases each). In germline, CDR1 is MNHEY, CDR2 SVGEGT. The CDR3 totals 15 residues. Here the CDR3 reads CASTYPGTRNNEQYF. CDR3 sequence (DNA): TGTGCCAGCACTTACCCCGGGACCCGAAACAATGAGCAGTACTTC.

This clonotype was picked up many times. The J gene is TRBJ2-1, the V gene TRBV9, with 12 bases aligning to TRBD2. CDR1 and CDR2 from the germline V gene are SGDLS and YYNGEE. This CDR3 has 18 residues. The junction had 11 bases not matched to a gene; V was cut back by 0 bases and J by 7 bases. Written as DNA, the CDR3 is TGTGCCAGCAGCGTAGCCCCAGGCCCTAGCGGGAGGGGAAATGAGCAGTTCTTC. It encodes CASSVAPGPSGRGNEQFF.

This clonotype was recorded a few times. The CDR3 nucleotides read TGTGCCAGCAGCCAAAGCTCGCTCCGGGAGTCACGAGAGACCCAGTACTTC. Its translation: CASSQSSLRESRETQYF. The V call is TRBV4-2, the J call TRBJ2-5; tentatively, D is TRBD2 (6 bases). Per the germline V gene, CDR1 is LGHNA and CDR2 is YNFKEQ. V lost 2 bases and J 4 bases, leaving 20 bases between the germline ends. The CDR3 is 17 amino acids.

This clonotype was recorded many times. This chain uses TRBV6-2 or TRBV6-3 with TRBJ2-7, with 14 bases aligning to TRBD2. Germline V gene sequence: CDR1 MNHEY, CDR2 SVGEGT. The CDR3 has 15 amino acids. V shed 2 bases, J shed 6 bases, and the junction held 3 bases outside the gene matches. CDR3 residues: CASSYGTSGSGEQYF. The CDR3 nucleotides read TGTGCCAGCAGTTACGGGACTAGCGGGAGCGGCGAGCAGTACTTC.

DNA of the CDR3: TGCGCCAGCAGCCAGCCTGGGGGGGGTACCCAGTACTTC. Amino acid sequence: CASSQPGGGTQYF. V usage is TRBV4-1 and J usage is TRBJ2-5, with 7 bases that match TRBD2. V trimming: 3 bases; J trimming: 8 bases; junction bases outside the gene matches: 6. Germline loops: CDR1 MGHRA, CDR2 YSYEKL. The length of the CDR3 is 13 residues.

The V gene is TRBV20-1, the J gene TRBJ1-4; no reliable D call. This CDR3 has 14 residues. Looked up from germline, CDR1 is DFQATT and CDR2 is SNEGSKA (reference sequence). Trimming removed 6 bases at V and 5 bases at J, with 16 bases between. The CDR3 DNA reads TGCAGTGCCCGAAGGTCACAGAGGAATGAAAAACTGTTTTTT. Encoded protein: CSARRSQRNEKLFF.

V usage is TRBV2 and J usage is TRBJ1-1, with D uncertain. Between the trimmed V and J ends, which lost 7 bases and 3 bases, there was a span of 12 bases. The germline CDR1 and CDR2 sequences are SNHLY and FYNNEI. The CDR3 sequence is 13 residues long. CDR3 DNA sequence: TGTGCCAGCAAAGAGGAGCCGGACACTGAAGCTTTCTTT. Encoded protein: CASKEEPDTEAFF.

A note on this clonotype: A junction boundary mismatches the germline segment, possibly from a read error. V gene TRBV19 combines with J gene TRBJ2-4, with 11 nucleotides matching TRBD2. The J call may not be correct, given that the DNA end is closer to TRBJ2-7. The CDR3 spans 15 residues. The germline V gene encodes CDR1 LNHDA and CDR2 SQIVND (reference sequence). CDR3 loop: CACSIDTSGSYEQYF. The CDR3 DNA is TGTGCCTGTAGTATAGACACTAGCGGGAGCTACGAGCAGTACTTC.

The table lists this clonotype with a few counts. This chain links TRBV27 with TRBJ2-7; TRBD2 aligns across 7 bases. CDR1 and CDR2 (germline): MNHEY, SMNVEV (reference sequence). CDR3 length: 14 amino acids. Trimming removed 5 bases from V and 4 bases from J; junction bases left unmatched: 8. The CDR3 nucleotides read TGTGCCAGCAGTCGGGGGGATGGTCATTACGAGCAGTACTTC. Protein product: CASSRGDGHYEQYF.